This T cell receptor (beta chain) was sequenced for a study of cytomegalovirus exposure and HLA in healthy donors. Study as a whole: Early on, a data release was issued that held roughly 80 million unique TCRs from HLA-typed donors.

Regarding this clone: Its antigen remains unknown.

Study observations and caveats: While the bulk of TCR sequences proved rare, some public TCRs turned up in many donors. Later analysis identified a missense DCLRE1C variant that was linked to TCR beta V- and J-gene trimming.

PCR primers comprised 60 Vbeta and 13 Jbeta primers. The data were produced by immunoSEQ multiplex PCR, yet TCRdb's version contains in-frame clones alone and is incomplete. This sample has about 130,000 clones, with over 75% found just once. The CDR3 sequence is 14 residues long. Between the trimmed V and J ends, which lost 1 base and 3 bases, there was a span of 10 bases. Looked up from germline, CDR1 is SNHLY and CDR2 is FYNNEI. The sequence was collected from a woman aged 35 to 49 in good health and CMV-seropositive. Sequenced: PBMCs. V and J are TRBV2 and TRBJ2-7, with D possibly TRBD2 on 5 matching bases. This CDR3 reads CASSEGTGNYEQYF. The CDR3 bases are TGTGCCAGCAGTGAAGGGACGGGGAACTACGAGCAGTACTTC.